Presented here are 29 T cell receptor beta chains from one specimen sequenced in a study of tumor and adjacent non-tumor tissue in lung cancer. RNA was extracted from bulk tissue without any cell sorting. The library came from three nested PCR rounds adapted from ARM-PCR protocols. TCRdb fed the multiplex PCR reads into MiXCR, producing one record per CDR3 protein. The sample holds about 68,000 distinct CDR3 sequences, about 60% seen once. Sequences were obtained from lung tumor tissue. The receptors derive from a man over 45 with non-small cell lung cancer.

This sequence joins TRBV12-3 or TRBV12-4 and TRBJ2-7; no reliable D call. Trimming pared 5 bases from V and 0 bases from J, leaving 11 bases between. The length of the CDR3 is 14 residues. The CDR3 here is CASSEWIASYEQYF. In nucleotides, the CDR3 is TGTGCCAGCAGTGAGTGGATCGCCTCCTACGAGCAGTACTTC.

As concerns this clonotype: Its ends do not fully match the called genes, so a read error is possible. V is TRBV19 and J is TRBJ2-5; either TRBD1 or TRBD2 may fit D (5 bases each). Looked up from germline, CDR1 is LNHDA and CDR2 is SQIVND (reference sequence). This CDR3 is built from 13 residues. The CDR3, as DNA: TGTGGCAGTAGTCAGGACGGGACCGGGACCCAGTACTTC. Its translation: CGSSQDGTGTQYF.

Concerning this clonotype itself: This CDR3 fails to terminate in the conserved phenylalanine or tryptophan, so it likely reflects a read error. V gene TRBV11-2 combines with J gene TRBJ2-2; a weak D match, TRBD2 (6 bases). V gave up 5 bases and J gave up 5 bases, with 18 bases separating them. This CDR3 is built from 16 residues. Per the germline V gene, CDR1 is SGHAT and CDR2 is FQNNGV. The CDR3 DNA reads TGTGCCAGCAGCCTAGTGCGGGGTGCAAAAACCGGGGAGCTGTTTTAT. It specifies CASSLVRGAKTGELFY.

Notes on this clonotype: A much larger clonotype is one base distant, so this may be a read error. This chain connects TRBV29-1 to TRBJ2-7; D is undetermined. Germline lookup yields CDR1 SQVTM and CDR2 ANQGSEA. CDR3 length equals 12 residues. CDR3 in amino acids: CSVESQGYGQYF. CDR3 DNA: TGCAGCGTTGAAAGTCAAGGCTACGGGCAGTACTTC.

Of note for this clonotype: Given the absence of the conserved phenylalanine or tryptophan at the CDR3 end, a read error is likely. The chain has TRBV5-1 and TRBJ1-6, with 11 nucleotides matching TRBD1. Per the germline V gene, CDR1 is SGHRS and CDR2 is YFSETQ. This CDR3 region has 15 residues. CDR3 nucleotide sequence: TGCGCCAACAGCTTGGACAGGGGGCAATACTCACCCCTCCACATT. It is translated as CANSLDRGQYSPLHI.

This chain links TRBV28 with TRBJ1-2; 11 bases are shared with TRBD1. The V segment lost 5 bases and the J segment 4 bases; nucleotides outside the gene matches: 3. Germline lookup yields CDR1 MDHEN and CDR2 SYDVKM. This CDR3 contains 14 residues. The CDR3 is CASSKGQGAYGYTF. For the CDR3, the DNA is TGTGCCAGCAGTAAAGGACAGGGGGCCTATGGCTACACCTTC.

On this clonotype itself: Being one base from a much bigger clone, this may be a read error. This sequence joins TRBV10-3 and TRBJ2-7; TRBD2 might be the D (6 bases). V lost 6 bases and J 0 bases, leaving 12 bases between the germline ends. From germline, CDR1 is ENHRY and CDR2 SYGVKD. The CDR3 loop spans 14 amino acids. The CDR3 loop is CAIRPGLNSYEQYF. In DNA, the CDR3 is TGTGCCATCAGACCGGGACTGAACTCCTACGAGCAGTACTTC.

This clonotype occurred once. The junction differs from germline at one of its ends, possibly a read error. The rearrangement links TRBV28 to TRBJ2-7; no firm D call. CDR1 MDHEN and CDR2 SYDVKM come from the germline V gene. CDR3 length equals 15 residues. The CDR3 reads CASRPHGLSSYKQYF. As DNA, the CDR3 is TGTGCCAGCAGGCCCCATGGCTTAAGCTCCTACAAGCAGTACTTC.

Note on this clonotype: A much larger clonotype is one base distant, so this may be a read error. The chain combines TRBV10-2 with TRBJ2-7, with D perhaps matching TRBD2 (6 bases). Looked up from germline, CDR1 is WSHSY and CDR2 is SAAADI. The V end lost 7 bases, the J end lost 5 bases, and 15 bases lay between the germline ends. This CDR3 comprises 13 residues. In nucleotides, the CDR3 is TGCGCCAGCACCCTCGCAAGACTAGACGAGCAGTACTTC. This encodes CASTLARLDEQYF.

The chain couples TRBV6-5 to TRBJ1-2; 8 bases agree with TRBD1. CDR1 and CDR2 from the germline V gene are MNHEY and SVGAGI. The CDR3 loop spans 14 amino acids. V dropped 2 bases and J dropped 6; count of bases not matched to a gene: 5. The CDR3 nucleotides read TGTGCCAGCAGTTACCCAAACAGGGGGGATGGCTACACCTTC. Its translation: CASSYPNRGDGYTF.

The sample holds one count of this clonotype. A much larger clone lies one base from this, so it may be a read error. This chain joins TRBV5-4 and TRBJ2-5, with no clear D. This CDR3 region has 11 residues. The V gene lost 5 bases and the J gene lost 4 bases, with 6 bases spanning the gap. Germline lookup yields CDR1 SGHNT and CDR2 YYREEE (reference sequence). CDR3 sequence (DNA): TGTGCCAGCAGTGGCCGAGAGACCCAGTACTTC. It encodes CASSGRETQYF.

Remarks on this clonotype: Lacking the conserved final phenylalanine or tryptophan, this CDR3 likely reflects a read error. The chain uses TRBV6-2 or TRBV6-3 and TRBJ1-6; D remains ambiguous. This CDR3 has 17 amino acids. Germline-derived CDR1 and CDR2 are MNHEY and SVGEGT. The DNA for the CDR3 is TGTGCCAGCACTTACCCTAGACGGGGAAGACATAATTCACCCCTCCACTCT. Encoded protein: CASTYPRRGRHNSPLHS.

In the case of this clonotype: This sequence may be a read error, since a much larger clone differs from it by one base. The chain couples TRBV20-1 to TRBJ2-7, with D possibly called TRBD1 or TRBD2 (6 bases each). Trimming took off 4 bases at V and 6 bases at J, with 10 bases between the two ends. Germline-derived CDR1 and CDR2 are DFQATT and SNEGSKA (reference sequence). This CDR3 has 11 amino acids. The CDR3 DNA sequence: TGCAGTGCTATGGGGGGCTGCGAGCAGTACTTC. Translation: CSAMGGCEQYF.

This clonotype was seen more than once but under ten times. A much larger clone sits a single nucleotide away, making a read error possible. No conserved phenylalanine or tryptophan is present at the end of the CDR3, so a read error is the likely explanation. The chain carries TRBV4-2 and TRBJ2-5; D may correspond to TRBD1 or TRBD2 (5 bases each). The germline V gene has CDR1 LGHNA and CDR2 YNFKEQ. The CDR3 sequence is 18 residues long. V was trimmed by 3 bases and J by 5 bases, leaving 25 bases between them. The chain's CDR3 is CASSQAYFRDGAMETQYL. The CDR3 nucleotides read TGTGCCAGCAGCCAGGCTTATTTCCGGGACGGGGCTATGGAGACCCAGTACTTA.

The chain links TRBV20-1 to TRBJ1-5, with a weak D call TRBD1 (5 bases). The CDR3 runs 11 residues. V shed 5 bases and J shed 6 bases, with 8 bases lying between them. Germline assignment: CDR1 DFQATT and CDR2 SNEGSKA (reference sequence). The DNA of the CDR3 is TGCAGTGCTCCTAGGGGTCAGCCCCAGCATTTT. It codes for CSAPRGQPQHF.

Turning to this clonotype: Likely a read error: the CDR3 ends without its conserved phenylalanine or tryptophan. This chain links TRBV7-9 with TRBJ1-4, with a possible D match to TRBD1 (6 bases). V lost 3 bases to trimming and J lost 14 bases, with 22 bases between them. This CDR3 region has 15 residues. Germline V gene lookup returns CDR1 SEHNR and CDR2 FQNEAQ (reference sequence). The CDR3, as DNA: TGTGCCAGCAGCTTGGATATGGGGGCCGGGACGACGCTGTTTTTA. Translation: CASSLDMGAGTTLFL.

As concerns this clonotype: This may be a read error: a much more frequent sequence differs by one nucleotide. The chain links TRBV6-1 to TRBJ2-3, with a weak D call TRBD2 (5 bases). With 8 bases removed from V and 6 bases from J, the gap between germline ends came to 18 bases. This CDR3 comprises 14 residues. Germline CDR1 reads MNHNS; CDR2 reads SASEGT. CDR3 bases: TGTGCCAGCCTCCGGGATCTAGTTCTGGATACGCAGTATTTT. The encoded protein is CASLRDLVLDTQYF.

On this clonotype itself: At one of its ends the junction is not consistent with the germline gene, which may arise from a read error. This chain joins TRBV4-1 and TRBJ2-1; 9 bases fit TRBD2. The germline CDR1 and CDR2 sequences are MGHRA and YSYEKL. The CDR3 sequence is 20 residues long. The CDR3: CASSQVPLAFSGGSYNGQFF. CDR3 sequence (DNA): TGCGCCAGCAGCCAAGTACCACTGGCTTTCAGCGGGGGGTCCTACAATGGGCAGTTCTTC.

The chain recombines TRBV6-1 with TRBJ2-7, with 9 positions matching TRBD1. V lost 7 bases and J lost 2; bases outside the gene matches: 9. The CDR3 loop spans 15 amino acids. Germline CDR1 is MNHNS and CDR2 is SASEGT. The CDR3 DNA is TGTGCCAGCAAGGCCCGGGGGACAGGGACCTACGAGCAGTACTTC. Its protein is CASKARGTGTYEQYF.

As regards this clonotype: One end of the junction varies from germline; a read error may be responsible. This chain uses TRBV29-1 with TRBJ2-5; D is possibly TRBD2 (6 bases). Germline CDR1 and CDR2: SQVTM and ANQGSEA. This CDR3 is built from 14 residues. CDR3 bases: TGCAGCGTTGAACTAGCGAGGTACAAAGAGACCCAGTGCTTC. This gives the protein CSVELARYKETQCF. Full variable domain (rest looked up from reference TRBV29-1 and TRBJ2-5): SAVISQKPSRDICQRGTSLTIQCQVDSQVTMMFWYRQQPGQSLTLIATANQGSEATYESGFVIDKFPISRPNLTFSTLTVSNMSPEDSSIYLCSVELARYKETQCFGPGTRLLVL.

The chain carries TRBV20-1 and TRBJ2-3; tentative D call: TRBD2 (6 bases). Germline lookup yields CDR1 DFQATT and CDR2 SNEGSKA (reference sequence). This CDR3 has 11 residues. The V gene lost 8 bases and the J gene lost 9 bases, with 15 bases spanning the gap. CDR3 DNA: TGCAGTTGCCCCAGGGCGGGGACGCAGTATTTT. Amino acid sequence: CSCPRAGTQYF.

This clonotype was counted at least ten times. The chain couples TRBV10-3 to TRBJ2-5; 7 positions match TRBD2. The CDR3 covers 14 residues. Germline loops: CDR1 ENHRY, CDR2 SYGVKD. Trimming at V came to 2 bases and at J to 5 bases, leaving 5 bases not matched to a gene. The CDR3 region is CAISEPGGSETQYF. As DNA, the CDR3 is TGTGCCATCAGTGAGCCAGGCGGGAGCGAGACCCAGTACTTC.

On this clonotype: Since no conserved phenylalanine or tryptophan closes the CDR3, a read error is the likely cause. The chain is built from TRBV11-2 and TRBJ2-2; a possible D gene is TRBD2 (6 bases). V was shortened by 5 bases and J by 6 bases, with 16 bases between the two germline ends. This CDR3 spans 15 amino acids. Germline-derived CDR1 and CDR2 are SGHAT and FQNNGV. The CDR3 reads CASSNLLWEAGELFL. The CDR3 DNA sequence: TGTGCCAGCAGCAACCTACTATGGGAGGCCGGGGAGCTGTTTCTT.

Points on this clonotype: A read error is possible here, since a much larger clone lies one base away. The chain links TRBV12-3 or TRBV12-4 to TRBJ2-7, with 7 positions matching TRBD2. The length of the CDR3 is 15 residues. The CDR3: CPSRLGLTESYEQYF. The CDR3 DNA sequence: TGTCCCAGCAGATTGGGACTAACCGAATCCTACGAGCAGTACTTC.

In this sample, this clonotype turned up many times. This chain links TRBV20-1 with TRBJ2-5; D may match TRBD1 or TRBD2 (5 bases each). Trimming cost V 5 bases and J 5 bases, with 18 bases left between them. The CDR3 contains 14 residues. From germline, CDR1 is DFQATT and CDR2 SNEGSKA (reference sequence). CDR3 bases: TGCAGTGCTGGTGGGGACGCCGTCAGGGAGACCCAGTACTTC. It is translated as CSAGGDAVRETQYF.

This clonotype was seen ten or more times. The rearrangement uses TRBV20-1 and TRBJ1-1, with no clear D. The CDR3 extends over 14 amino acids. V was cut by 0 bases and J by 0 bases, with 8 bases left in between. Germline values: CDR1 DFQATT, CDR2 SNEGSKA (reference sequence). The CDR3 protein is CSARDPGLNTEAFF. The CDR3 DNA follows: TGCAGTGCTAGAGATCCAGGCCTGAACACTGAAGCTTTCTTT.

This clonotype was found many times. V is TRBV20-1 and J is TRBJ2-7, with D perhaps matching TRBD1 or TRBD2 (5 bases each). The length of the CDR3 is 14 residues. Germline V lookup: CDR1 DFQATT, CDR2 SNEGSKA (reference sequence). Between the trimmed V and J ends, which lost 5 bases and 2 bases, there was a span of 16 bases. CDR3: CSAPRPGPTYEQYF. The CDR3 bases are TGCAGTGCTCCTCGTCCGGGACCAACCTACGAGCAGTACTTC.

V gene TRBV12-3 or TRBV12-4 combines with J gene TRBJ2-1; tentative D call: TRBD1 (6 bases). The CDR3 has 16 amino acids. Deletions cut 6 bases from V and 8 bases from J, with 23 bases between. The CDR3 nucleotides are TGTGCCAGCAGAGGAAATATAGGGGGAGCTAGGGATGAGCAGTTCTTC. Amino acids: CASRGNIGGARDEQFF.

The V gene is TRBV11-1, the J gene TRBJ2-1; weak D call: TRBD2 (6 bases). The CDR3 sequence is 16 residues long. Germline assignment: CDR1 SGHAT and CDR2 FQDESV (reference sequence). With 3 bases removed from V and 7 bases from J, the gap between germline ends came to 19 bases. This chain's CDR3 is CASSFMGTGADNEQFF. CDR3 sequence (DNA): TGTGCCAGCAGCTTTATGGGGACGGGAGCGGATAATGAGCAGTTCTTC.